This is a list of T cell receptor beta chains from one sample in a study of breast tumors, draining lymph nodes, adjacent tissues. TCRdb fed the multiplex PCR reads into MiXCR, producing one record per CDR3 protein. Among approximately 190,000 distinct CDR3 sequences listed, about 32% were seen once. The sequencing sample was made of axillary lymph node tissue. These receptors all stem from a female donor with breast cancer. Some clones in this sample may be carry-over from other donors' samples. Each CDR3 is given with its conserved first and last residue. Fields, in order: clone size, D gene, CDR3 length, V gene, J gene, CDR3 protein, CDR3 DNA. D genes are given only for firm matches. Not every row has a clone size; where given, it reads once, few, many or a size class.

>few|NA|13|TRBV7-6|TRBJ1-1
CASSLVGGGEAFF
TGTGCCAGCAGCTTAGTAGGGGGGGGTGAAGCTTTCTTT
>many|NA|14|TRBV19|TRBJ1-4
CASSEQTTNEKLFF
TGTGCCAGTAGCGAACAGACAACTAATGAAAAACTGTTTTTT
>NA|NA|12|TRBV6-2/TRBV6-3|TRBJ1-2
CASLESAGGYTF
TGTGCCAGTTTGGAATCCGCCGGTGGCTACACCTTC
>many|NA|14|TRBV18|TRBJ2-5
CASSLTAPQETQYF
TGTGCCAGCTCACTTACCGCCCCCCAAGAGACCCAGTACTTC
>many|TRBD1|16|TRBV6-6|TRBJ1-6
CASSLERDSFNSPLHF
TGTGCCAGCAGTTTAGAACGGGACAGCTTTAATTCACCCCTCCACTTT
>once|NA|24|TRBV5-1|TRBJ1-4
CASSVGTSVDTQYFGPGTNEKLFF
NA
>NA|TRBD2|23|TRBV15|TRBJ2-2
CATSTLAGPGLAGGPTNTGELFF
TGTGCCACCAGCACTTTAGCAGGACCGGGACTAGCGGGAGGGCCCACGAACACCGGGGAGCTGTTTTTT
>many|TRBD1|14|TRBV12-3/TRBV12-4|TRBJ1-3
CASTRQGAGNTIYF
TGTGCCAGCACCAGACAGGGGGCCGGAAACACCATATATTTT
>NA|NA|11|TRBV20-1|TRBJ1-4
CSASGSEKLFF
TGCAGTGCTTCCGGGAGTGAAAAACTGTTTTTT
>NA|NA|14|TRBV6-2/TRBV6-3|TRBJ2-7
CASTPSGVWYEQYF
TGTGCCAGCACCCCGTCAGGGGTATGGTACGAGCAGTACTTC
>NA|TRBD2|15|TRBV24-1|TRBJ2-1
CATSDLGTRWHEQFF
TGTGCCACCAGTGATTTGGGGACTAGATGGCATGAGCAGTTCTTC
>few|NA|13|TRBV29-1|TRBJ1-1
CSVEAGRRIEAFF
TGCAGCGTTGAGGCAGGGAGGAGAATTGAAGCTTTCTTT
>NA|NA|17|TRBV20-1|TRBJ2-4
CSARRGTALPAKNIQYF
TGCAGTGCTAGAAGGGGGACGGCGCTCCCAGCCAAAAACATTCAGTACTTC
>NA|NA|14|TRBV30|TRBJ2-6
CACNTGRGANVLTF
TGTGCCTGCAATACAGGCCGTGGGGCCAACGTCCTGACTTTC
>many|NA|14|TRBV7-2|TRBJ1-2
CASSSGGRVGGYTF
TGTGCCAGCAGCTCAGGAGGCAGGGTAGGGGGCTACACCTTC
>few|TRBD1|15|TRBV6-5|TRBJ2-7
CASSHSPGQAAEQYF
TGTGCCAGCAGTCACTCACCGGGACAGGCAGCGGAGCAGTACTTC
>NA|NA|12|TRBV20-1|TRBJ1-1
CSARVRRTEAFF
TGCAGTGCTAGAGTGAGGCGTACTGAAGCTTTCTTT
>many|TRBD2|16|TRBV9|TRBJ2-2
CASSPTPSGSTGELFF
TGTGCCAGCAGCCCGACCCCTAGCGGGAGTACCGGGGAGCTGTTTTTT
>NA|NA|11|TRBV12-3/TRBV12-4|TRBJ1-2
CASSFAGGYTF
TGTGCCAGCAGTTTCGCGGGTGGCTACACCTTC
>NA|NA|13|TRBV10-3|TRBJ2-7
CATTPDSASEQYF
TGTGCCACCACCCCTGATAGCGCCTCCGAGCAGTACTTC